This T cell receptor beta chain was captured in a study of blood T cell repertoires in COVID-19. Overall study: PBMCs, B-cell-depleted T cells, or T cells were the source of the cDNA or gDNA that made up the material.

Only in-frame clones appear in the TCRdb table, and some are missing; sequencing was by immunoSEQ multiplex PCR. In the table there are over 75,000 clones, 70% to 90% of which are singletons. Trimming removed 2 bases from V and 0 bases from J, with 6 bases in between. CDR1 is MNHEY, CDR2 SVGAGI, per germline. The CDR3 totals 14 residues. Sequencing was carried out using peripheral blood. The source of this sequence is a man aged 50 or older with COVID-19, enrolled during active disease. V usage is TRBV6-5 and J usage is TRBJ2-3, with D perhaps matching TRBD1 (5 bases). CDR3 sequence (DNA): TGTGCCAGCAGTTACGGGGCTAGCACAGATACGCAGTATTTT. It translates to CASSYGASTDTQYF.